The sequence of this T cell receptor (beta chain) was determined in a study of blood T cell repertoires in COVID-19. The CDR3 extends over 14 amino acids. The germline V and J ends were trimmed by 5 bases and 4 bases, with 14 bases remaining between them. Germline V gene sequence: CDR1 SNHLY, CDR2 FYNNEI. In the authors' methods: Quantification of nucleated cells was approximated via reference gene primer amplification. This table comes from immunoSEQ multiplex PCR, and its TCRdb copy is limited to in-frame clones, with some not included. The V and J calls and clone size come from that table; D and trimming were worked out from the DNA. The profile covers hundreds of thousands of clones, with about 89% appearing a single time and about 1.6% taken by the ten largest.

This sequence joins TRBV2 and TRBJ1-2, with TRBD1 as a possible D gene (5 bases). This TCR came from a woman in her thirties or forties who had recovered from COVID-19. Sequencing was carried out using peripheral blood. CDR3 in amino acids: CASSPGDESYGYTF. DNA for the CDR3: TGTGCCAGCAGTCCGGGGGACGAAAGCTATGGCTACACCTTC.